Listed here is a single T cell receptor beta chain. Its binding antigen is unknown. There are no base qualities to consult, and no much larger clone falls within one base. The germline V and J ends show losses of 2 bases and 1 base respectively, and no gene match explains 5 bases of the junction. The CDR3 numbers 15 residues from cysteine through phenylalanine. Just the 45-base CDR3 DNA is kept, in frame starting at base 1. The germline V gene yields SGHRS for CDR1 and YFSETQ for CDR2. The source of the sample is a study of blood T cell repertoires in COVID-19 (dated by TCRdb to the early 2020s). Study-wide context: Collaborator samples came from the United States, Italy and Spain and covered acute and convalescent phases of COVID-19. The samples were drawn from the first 160 participants of the ongoing ImmuneRACE study and from 950 to 1,500 subjects provided by 6 global collaborators. The sample metadata nearly always contained a de-identified subject ID, COVID-19 status, age in years and sex. The dataset comprised deeply sampled blood TCRbeta repertoires from subjects exposed to, actively infected with, or recovered from COVID-19. Where HLA class I and class II types were available, the types were taken from metadata supplied by the sample provider, not from assay-based typing. The repertoires were released in a freely available public database meant as a resource for research on the immune response to SARS-CoV-2. The prospective study material was composed of cDNA or gDNA derived from T cells, B-cell-depleted T cells, or PBMCs. Points the paper makes about the study in general: The amount of clinical and demographic metadata varied by source and participant and was provided uncurated.

Enrolling through a virtual design, the prospective study's participants ranged in age from roughly 18 to 90 years and lived across roughly 23 United States geographic areas. Cohort assignment in the prospective study relied on participant-reported clinical history from a screening survey and a study questionnaire. In the prospective study, mobile phlebotomists collected whole blood, serum and a nasopharyngeal or oropharyngeal swab from each participant. Prospective study participants could optionally give additional blood draws and questionnaires over an approximately two-month period. Before DNA extraction, prospective study blood samples were shipped either frozen or at room temperature. The immunoSEQ Assay, a bias-controlled multiplex PCR, was used to amplify TCRbeta CDR3 regions from genomic DNA. In the source study's methods: Nucleated cell counts per sample were estimated from amplification of reference gene primers within the assay. Sequence reads were collapsed and filtered to measure the absolute abundance of every unique TCRbeta CDR3 rearrangement. For each sample, productive Simpson clonality was calculated as the square root of Simpson's diversity index over productive rearrangements. This immuneACCESS table, as held by TCRdb, lists in-frame sequences with V and J called but not all clones. Of the missing ones, under half trace to an unresolved V gene in checked studies; the others have no known cause. D and trimming come from the DNA, and the V and J calls and clone size come from that table. This sample gives about 210,000 clones in total; 65% to 90% of them show up just once. The ten biggest clones cover 8.5% to 10% of the sample.

This clonotype originated in a woman aged 50 to 60 with acute COVID-19. The rearranged segments are TRBV5-1 and TRBJ2-5; TRBD1 agrees with 7 junctional bases. The sample was PBMCs or T cells enriched from blood (not recorded which). The CDR3 region has the sequence CASSFSGGSQETQYF. The base sequence is TGCGCCAGCAGCTTTTCAGGGGGTTCCCAAGAGACCCAGTACTTC.